These T cell receptor beta chains were read from a single sample in a study of OX40 agonist ivuxolimab in advanced cancers. Sequencing was performed with immunoSEQ multiplex PCR; in TCRdb, only in-frame clones are kept and a portion is missing. Here the sample spans tens of thousands of clones, roughly 86% being singletons. The sample in question was CD4+ or CD8+ T cells sorted from blood, obtained in a trial of the OX40 agonist ivuxolimab. The receptors were gathered from an adult with an advanced solid tumor such as melanoma, head and neck, liver or kidney cancer. Both conserved end residues are part of each CDR3. Fields, in order: D gene, clone size, J gene, V gene, CDR3 DNA, CDR3 protein. D genes are given only for firm matches. Not every row has a clone size; where given, it reads once, few, many or a size class.

D: -
size: -
J: TRBJ1-6
V: TRBV7-2
DNA: TGTGCCAGCAGCCCCACAAAGGATAATTCACCCCTCCACTTT
CDR3: CASSPTKDNSPLHF

D: -
size: -
J: TRBJ1-3
V: TRBV7-3
DNA: TGTGCCAGCAGCTTAAATGGCGGGAACTCTGGAAACACCATATATTTT
CDR3: CASSLNGGNSGNTIYF

D: TRBD2
size: once
J: TRBJ2-5
V: TRBV2
DNA: TGTGCCAGCAGTGAAGGGACTAGCGGGGCCCAAGAGACCCAGTACTTC
CDR3: CASSEGTSGAQETQYF

D: TRBD1
size: -
J: TRBJ1-1
V: TRBV14
DNA: TGTGCCAGCAGCCAAGATATCAGGCAGGGGGCCCAGAACACTGAAGCTTTCTTT
CDR3: CASSQDIRQGAQNTEAFF

D: -
size: -
J: TRBJ1-1
V: TRBV7-9
DNA: TGTGCCAGCAGCTTAGCGGGCAGGTACACTGAAGCTTTCTTT
CDR3: CASSLAGRYTEAFF

D: -
size: once
J: TRBJ2-3
V: TRBV5-4
DNA: TGTGCCAGCAGCGCGGGATTTAGCACAGATACGCAGTATTTT
CDR3: CASSAGFSTDTQYF

D: -
size: -
J: TRBJ2-7
V: TRBV7-3
DNA: TGTGCCAGCAGCCCCCCTGGTTCCTACGAGCAGTACTTC
CDR3: CASSPPGSYEQYF

D: -
size: -
J: TRBJ2-5
V: TRBV5-4
DNA: TGTGCCAGCAGCCCAACGGGCCCCAGAACAGAGACCCAGTACTTC
CDR3: CASSPTGPRTETQYF

D: -
size: -
J: TRBJ1-5
V: TRBV6-1
DNA: TGTGCCAGCAGAGACGGTTTCAATCAGCCCCAGCATTTT
CDR3: CASRDGFNQPQHF

D: -
size: -
J: TRBJ2-5
V: TRBV28
DNA: TGTGCCAGCAGTTTGGAGGAGACCCAGTACTTC
CDR3: CASSLEETQYF

D: TRBD1
size: once
J: TRBJ1-2
V: TRBV10-3
DNA: TGTGCCATCAGGACCGGGGACAGGGATGAGAATGGCTACACCTTC
CDR3: CAIRTGDRDENGYTF

D: -
size: -
J: TRBJ2-5
V: TRBV28
DNA: TGTGCCAGCAGTTCTCCCTTCCGGGGGGCCGGCCAAGAGACCCAGTACTTC
CDR3: CASSSPFRGAGQETQYF

D: -
size: -
J: TRBJ2-7
V: TRBV5-8
DNA: TGTGCCAGCAGGTCCCGTACAGGCTACGAGCAGTACTTC
CDR3: CASRSRTGYEQYF

D: -
size: -
J: TRBJ2-7
V: TRBV6-5
DNA: TGTGCCAGCAGTCGCGCCGTGGCCGAGGGGGAGCAGTACTTC
CDR3: CASSRAVAEGEQYF

D: TRBD2
size: -
J: TRBJ2-3
V: TRBV29-1
DNA: TGCAGCGTTGCCGGGACTAGCGGGGGGGTGGCAGATACGCAGTATTTT
CDR3: CSVAGTSGGVADTQYF

D: -
size: -
J: TRBJ2-1
V: TRBV6-5
DNA: TGTGCCAGCACCTACGGGAATGAGCAGTTCTTC
CDR3: CASTYGNEQFF

D: -
size: -
J: TRBJ1-2
V: TRBV21-1
DNA: TGTGCCAGCAGCATCCGGGGGGACAGAGCCTCTTATGGCTACACCTTC
CDR3: CASSIRGDRASYGYTF

D: -
size: -
J: TRBJ2-2
V: TRBV11-3
DNA: TGTGCCAGCAGCCTTTCTACAGGGCCCACCGGGGAGCTGTTTTTT
CDR3: CASSLSTGPTGELFF

D: TRBD1
size: -
J: TRBJ2-3
V: TRBV10-3
DNA: TGTGCCATCAGTGAGAGGACAGGCGGCACAGATACGCAGTATTTT
CDR3: CAISERTGGTDTQYF

D: -
size: -
J: TRBJ1-3
V: TRBV30
DNA: TGTGCCTGGACCGACTCTGGAAACACCATATATTTT
CDR3: CAWTDSGNTIYF

D: -
size: -
J: TRBJ2-3
V: TRBV5-4
DNA: TGTGCCAGCAGCAGGAGGGGGAGCACAGATACGCAGTATTTT
CDR3: CASSRRGSTDTQYF

D: -
size: -
J: TRBJ1-2
V: TRBV6-5
DNA: TGTGCCAGCAGGACAGGAGAGTTCTCTAACTATGGCTACACCTTC
CDR3: CASRTGEFSNYGYTF

D: -
size: -
J: TRBJ1-5
V: TRBV7-3
DNA: TGTGCCAGCAACTTACAGCCCCTTTTTCCCCAGCATTTT
CDR3: CASNLQPLFPQHF

D: -
size: -
J: TRBJ2-3
V: TRBV5-1
DNA: TGCGCCAGCAGCTTGGCTGACCTAAAGGGAGATACGCAGTATTTT
CDR3: CASSLADLKGDTQYF

D: -
size: -
J: TRBJ2-3
V: TRBV13
DNA: TGTGCCAGCAGCACTTTAGCGGATCTCACAGATACGCAGTATTTT
CDR3: CASSTLADLTDTQYF

D: TRBD2
size: once
J: TRBJ2-3
V: TRBV5-1
DNA: TGCGCCAGCAGCACCAAGGGACTAGAGGTGGCAGATACGCAGTATTTT
CDR3: CASSTKGLEVADTQYF

D: TRBD1
size: -
J: TRBJ1-6
V: TRBV6-4
DNA: TGTGCCAGCAGTCAGGGGGCCGTGAATTCACCCCTCCACTTT
CDR3: CASSQGAVNSPLHF

D: -
size: -
J: TRBJ1-1
V: TRBV11-2
DNA: TGTGCCAGCAGCTTAGATAGGGACACTGAAGCTTTCTTT
CDR3: CASSLDRDTEAFF

D: TRBD1
size: -
J: TRBJ1-1
V: TRBV5-4
DNA: TGTGCCAGCAGCCCCGAGGGGGCGGTGATCCCTGAAGCTTTCTTT
CDR3: CASSPEGAVIPEAFF

D: TRBD2
size: -
J: TRBJ2-5
V: TRBV11-3
DNA: TGTGCCAGCAGCCGGGGGGGGCAGGCCGGTAGAGAGACCCAGTACTTC
CDR3: CASSRGGQAGRETQYF

D: TRBD1
size: -
J: TRBJ1-3
V: TRBV19
DNA: TGTGCCAGTCGCCTGGGACAGGGGACGTACTCTGGAAACACCATATATTTT
CDR3: CASRLGQGTYSGNTIYF

D: -
size: few
J: TRBJ2-5
V: TRBV7-2
DNA: TGTGCCAGCAGCTCCGGACTCTCCGGGCAGACCCAGTACTTC
CDR3: CASSSGLSGQTQYF

D: -
size: once
J: TRBJ2-7
V: TRBV6-5
DNA: TGTGCCAGCAGTTACCGCGGCGGTCCTTCCTACGAGCAGTACTTC
CDR3: CASSYRGGPSYEQYF

D: TRBD1
size: medium-sized
J: TRBJ1-2
V: TRBV2
DNA: TGTGCCAGCAGTGAGAACAGGGGGGCTAACTATGGCTACACCTTC
CDR3: CASSENRGANYGYTF

D: TRBD1
size: -
J: TRBJ1-2
V: TRBV6-1
DNA: TGTGCCAGCAGTGATCGACAGGGTCGGGGCTACACCTTC
CDR3: CASSDRQGRGYTF

D: TRBD1
size: -
J: TRBJ1-4
V: TRBV30
DNA: TGTGCCTGGAGTGCTAGACAGGGCGGTTCCGGTGAAAAACTGTTTTTT
CDR3: CAWSARQGGSGEKLFF

D: TRBD1
size: -
J: TRBJ1-4
V: TRBV5-4
DNA: TGTGCCAGCAGCCGGGACAGGAACTCTAATGAAAAACTGTTTTTT
CDR3: CASSRDRNSNEKLFF

D: TRBD1
size: -
J: TRBJ2-2
V: TRBV7-2
DNA: TGTGCCAGCAGCCCCCCGGGACAGGGGGCCACCGGGGAGCTGTTTTTT
CDR3: CASSPPGQGATGELFF

D: -
size: -
J: TRBJ1-3
V: TRBV10-2
DNA: TGCGCCAGCAGTGAGCAGGACCCTGGAAACACCATATATTTT
CDR3: CASSEQDPGNTIYF

D: -
size: -
J: TRBJ2-1
V: TRBV7-2
DNA: TGTGCCAGCAGCTTCGGGTTTGACAATGAGCAGTTCTTC
CDR3: CASSFGFDNEQFF

D: TRBD2
size: -
J: TRBJ2-5
V: TRBV5-8
DNA: TGTGCCAGCAGCTCGACTAGCTGGCGAGGAGAGACCCAGTACTTC
CDR3: CASSSTSWRGETQYF

D: -
size: -
J: TRBJ1-1
V: TRBV2
DNA: TGTGCCAGCAGCGGTGTGGGGGCAGGCGACACTGAAGCTTTCTTT
CDR3: CASSGVGAGDTEAFF

D: -
size: -
J: TRBJ2-2
V: TRBV7-2
DNA: TGTGCCAGCAGCTCCCCCCGGGCCACCGGGGAGCTGTTTTTT
CDR3: CASSSPRATGELFF

D: -
size: once
J: TRBJ2-5
V: TRBV27
DNA: TGTGCCAGCAGTTTATTCGCGGGGGCGACGACCCAGTACTTC
CDR3: CASSLFAGATTQYF

D: -
size: -
J: TRBJ1-3
V: TRBV5-1
DNA: TGCGCCAGCAGCGCCTACAGGGACTCTGGAAACACCATATATTTT
CDR3: CASSAYRDSGNTIYF

D: -
size: -
J: TRBJ1-1
V: TRBV4-1
DNA: TGCGCCAGCAGCGGTCCTTTGAAGAACACTGAAGCTTTCTTT
CDR3: CASSGPLKNTEAFF

D: -
size: -
J: TRBJ1-2
V: TRBV7-6
DNA: TGTGCCAGCAGCTTAGCCGGGGATGGCTACACCTTC
CDR3: CASSLAGDGYTF

D: -
size: -
J: TRBJ1-3
V: TRBV9
DNA: TGTGCCAGCAGCGTAGGAATAGGGCACTCCTCTGGAAACACCATATATTTT
CDR3: CASSVGIGHSSGNTIYF

D: -
size: -
J: TRBJ2-1
V: TRBV7-8
DNA: TGTGCCAGCAGCCGAAGACGGCTATCCGTCAACAATGAGCAGTTCTTC
CDR3: CASSRRRLSVNNEQFF

D: TRBD1
size: -
J: TRBJ1-1
V: TRBV18
DNA: TGTGCCAGCTCACCAACCAGACAGGGACAGAACACTGAAGCTTTCTTT
CDR3: CASSPTRQGQNTEAFF

D: TRBD1
size: -
J: TRBJ2-3
V: TRBV7-2
DNA: TGTGCCAGCAGCTCGGGACAGGGAGTAGATACGCAGTATTTT
CDR3: CASSSGQGVDTQYF

D: TRBD1
size: -
J: TRBJ2-3
V: TRBV9
DNA: TGTGCCAGCAGCCCGCGCCAGACAGGGGTTGCAGATACGCAGTATTTT
CDR3: CASSPRQTGVADTQYF

D: -
size: once
J: TRBJ1-2
V: TRBV5-1
DNA: TGCGCCAGCACCCGCCTCGCGGGGTCAAATGGCTACACCTTC
CDR3: CASTRLAGSNGYTF

D: -
size: -
J: TRBJ1-2
V: TRBV7-9
DNA: TGTGCCAGCAGCCCAAACAACAGGGCGTCATCTGGCTACACCTTC
CDR3: CASSPNNRASSGYTF

D: -
size: once
J: TRBJ2-5
V: TRBV5-1
DNA: TGCGCCAGCAGGGTGGGCGCCGGCGAGGGCCAAGAGACCCAGTACTTC
CDR3: CASRVGAGEGQETQYF

D: -
size: -
J: TRBJ2-5
V: TRBV18
DNA: TGTGCCAGCTCACCACCGTCCAGGGGCGAGACCCAGTACTTC
CDR3: CASSPPSRGETQYF

D: TRBD1
size: -
J: TRBJ2-6
V: TRBV4-1
DNA: TGCGCCAGCAGCCCTACAGGGGGCTCTTCGCCTGGGGCCAACGTCCTGACTTTC
CDR3: CASSPTGGSSPGANVLTF